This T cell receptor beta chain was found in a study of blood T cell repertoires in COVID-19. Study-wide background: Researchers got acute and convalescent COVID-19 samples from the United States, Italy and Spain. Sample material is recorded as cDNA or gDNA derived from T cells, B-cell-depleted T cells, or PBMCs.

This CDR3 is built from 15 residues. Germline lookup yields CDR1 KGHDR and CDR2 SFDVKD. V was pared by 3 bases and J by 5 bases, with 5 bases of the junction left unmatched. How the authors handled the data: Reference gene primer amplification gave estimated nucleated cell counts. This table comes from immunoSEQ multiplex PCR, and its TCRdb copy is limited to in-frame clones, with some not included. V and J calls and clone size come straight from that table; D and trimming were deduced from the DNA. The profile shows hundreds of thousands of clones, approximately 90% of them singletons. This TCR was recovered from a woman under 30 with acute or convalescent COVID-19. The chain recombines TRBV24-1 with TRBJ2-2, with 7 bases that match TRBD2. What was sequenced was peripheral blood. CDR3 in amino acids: CATSDTGTTTGELFF. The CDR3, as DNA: TGTGCCACCAGTGATACCGGGACTACGACCGGGGAGCTGTTTTTT.